These 5 T cell receptor beta chains share one sample of origin, sequenced in a study of tumor and adjacent non-tumor tissue in lung cancer. The template was RNA from unsorted bulk tissue. Three rounds of nested PCR, following a modified ARM-PCR protocol, produced the TCRbeta library. TCRdb reanalysed the multiplex PCR reads using MiXCR and keeps one entry per CDR3 protein. The top ten clones hold roughly 14% of a sample with about 90,000 distinct CDR3 sequences, more than 60% of them seen once. Input material: lung tumor tissue. Receptors originate from a man between 65 and 85 years old with non-small cell lung cancer.

In regard to this clonotype: The junction departs from the called germline gene at one end, perhaps through a read error. This chain joins TRBV11-2 and TRBJ1-1, with TRBD1 as a possible D gene (6 bases). CDR1 SGHAT and CDR2 FQNNGV come from the germline V gene. This CDR3 has 14 amino acids. CDR3: CASNKTQGGTGAFF. The CDR3, as DNA: TGTGCCAGCAACAAGACCCAAGGGGGGACTGGAGCTTTCTTT.

A word on this clonotype: The junction does not match germline at one end; this may be a read error. V is TRBV24-1 and J is TRBJ2-1, with 12 positions matching TRBD1. Germline CDR1 and CDR2: KGHDR and SFDVKD. CDR3 size: 18 residues. The CDR3 spells CTTSDTQPGQGARDEQFF. CDR3 coding DNA: TGTACCACCAGTGATACTCAACCGGGACAGGGGGCGCGCGATGAGCAGTTCTTC.

With regard to this clonotype: A much larger clonotype is one base distant, so this may be a read error. The V and J genes are TRBV29-1 and TRBJ1-1, with D possibly being TRBD1 (5 bases). V lost 2 bases, J lost 4 bases, and 11 bases lay in between. The CDR3 contains 13 residues. Germline V CDR1 and CDR2: SQVTM, ANQGSEA. CDR3 sequence reads: CSVEKGTCTEAFF. DNA for the CDR3: TGCAGCGTTGAAAAGGGGACGTGCACTGAAGCTTTCTTT.

In this sample, this clonotype turned up a few times. With a much larger clone just one base away, this may be a read error. J is TRBJ2-7 and V is TRBV29-1; 9 bases match TRBD1. This CDR3 has 16 amino acids. The V gene end was trimmed by 8 bases and the J gene end by 7 bases; junction bases not matched to a gene: 21. Germline CDR1 reads SQVTM; CDR2 reads ANQGSEA. The CDR3 loop is CSIRPGSTGGPREQYF. The CDR3 region has the DNA TGCAGCATCCGACCTGGATCTACAGGGGGCCCTCGGGAGCAGTACTTC.

Notes on this clonotype: This may come from a read error, since a much larger clone is one base off. V is TRBV29-1 and J is TRBJ2-4; no reliable D call. Per germline, CDR1 SQVTM and CDR2 ANQGSEA. The CDR3 spans 11 residues. The CDR3 sequence is CNTKSSDIQYF. In DNA, the CDR3 is TGCAACACCAAGTCTTCGGACATTCAGTACTTC.